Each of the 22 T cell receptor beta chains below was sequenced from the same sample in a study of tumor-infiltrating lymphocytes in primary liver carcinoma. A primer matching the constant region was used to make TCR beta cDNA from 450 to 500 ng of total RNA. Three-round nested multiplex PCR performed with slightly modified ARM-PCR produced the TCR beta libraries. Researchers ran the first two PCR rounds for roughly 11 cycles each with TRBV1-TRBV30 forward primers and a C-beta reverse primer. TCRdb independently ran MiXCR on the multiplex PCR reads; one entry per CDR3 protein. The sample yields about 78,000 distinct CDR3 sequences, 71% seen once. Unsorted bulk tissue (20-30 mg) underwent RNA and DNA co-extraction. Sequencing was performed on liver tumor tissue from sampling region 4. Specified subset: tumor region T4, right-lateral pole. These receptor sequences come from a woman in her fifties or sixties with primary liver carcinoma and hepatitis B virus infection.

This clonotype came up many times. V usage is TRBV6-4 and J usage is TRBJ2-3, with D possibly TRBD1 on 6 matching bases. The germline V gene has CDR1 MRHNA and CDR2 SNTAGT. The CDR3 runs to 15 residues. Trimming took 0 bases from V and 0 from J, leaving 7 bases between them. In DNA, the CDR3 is TGTGCCAGCAGTGACTCAACAGGGAGCACAGATACGCAGTATTTT. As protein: CASSDSTGSTDTQYF.

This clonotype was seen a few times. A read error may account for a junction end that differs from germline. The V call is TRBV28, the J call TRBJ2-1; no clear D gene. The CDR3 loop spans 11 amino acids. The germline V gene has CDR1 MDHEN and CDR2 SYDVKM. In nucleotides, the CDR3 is TGTACCAGCAGTTTGCACCATGAGCAGTTCTTC. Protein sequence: CTSSLHHEQFF.

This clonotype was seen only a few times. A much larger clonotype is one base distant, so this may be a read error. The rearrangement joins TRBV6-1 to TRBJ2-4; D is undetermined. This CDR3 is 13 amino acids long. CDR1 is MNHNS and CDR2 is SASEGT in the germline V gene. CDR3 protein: CVSSLTRENIQYF. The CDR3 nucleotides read TGTGTCAGCAGTTTGACAAGAGAAAACATTCAGTACTTC.

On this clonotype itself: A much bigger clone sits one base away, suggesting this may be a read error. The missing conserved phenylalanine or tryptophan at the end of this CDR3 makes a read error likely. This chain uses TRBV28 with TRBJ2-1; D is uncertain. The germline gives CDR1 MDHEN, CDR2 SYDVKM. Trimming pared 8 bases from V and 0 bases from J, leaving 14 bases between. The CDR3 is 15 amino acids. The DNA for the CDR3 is TGTGCCAGCCGCTCAGACTCCTCCTCCTACAATGAGCAGTTCTCC. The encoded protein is CASRSDSSSYNEQFS.

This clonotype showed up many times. CDR3 in DNA: TGTGCCAGCAGCAGCGACTTACTAACCAGCTCTGGGGCCAACGTCCTGACTTTC. This encodes CASSSDLLTSSGANVLTF. The J gene is TRBJ2-6, the V gene TRBV28; D not certain. Germline V gene data show CDR1 as MDHEN and CDR2 as SYDVKM. V lost 6 bases and J 0 bases, leaving 18 bases between the germline ends. The CDR3 has 18 residues.

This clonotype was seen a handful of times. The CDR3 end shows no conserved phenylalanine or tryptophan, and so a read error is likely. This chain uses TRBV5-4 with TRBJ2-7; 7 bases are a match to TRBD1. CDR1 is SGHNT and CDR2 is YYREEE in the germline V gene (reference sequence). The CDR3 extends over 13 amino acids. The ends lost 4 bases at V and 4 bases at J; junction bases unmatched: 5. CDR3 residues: CASSHRDRYEQYL. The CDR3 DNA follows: TGTGCCAGCAGCCATCGGGACAGATACGAGCAGTACCTC.

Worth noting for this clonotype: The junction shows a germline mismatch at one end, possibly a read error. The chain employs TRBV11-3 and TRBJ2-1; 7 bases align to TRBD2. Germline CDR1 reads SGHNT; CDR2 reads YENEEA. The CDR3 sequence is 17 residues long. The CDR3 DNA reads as TGTGTCAGCAGCCTAGGTCGGGGGGAGTGGGCTGTCGATGAGCAGTTCTTC. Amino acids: CVSSLGRGEWAVDEQFF.

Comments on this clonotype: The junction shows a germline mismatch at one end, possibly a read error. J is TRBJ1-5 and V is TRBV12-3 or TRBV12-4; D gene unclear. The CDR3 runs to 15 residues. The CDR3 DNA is TGTGTCAGCAGTCCAGAGGATGCACGGGCGGTGACCCAGCATTTT. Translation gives CVSSPEDARAVTQHF.

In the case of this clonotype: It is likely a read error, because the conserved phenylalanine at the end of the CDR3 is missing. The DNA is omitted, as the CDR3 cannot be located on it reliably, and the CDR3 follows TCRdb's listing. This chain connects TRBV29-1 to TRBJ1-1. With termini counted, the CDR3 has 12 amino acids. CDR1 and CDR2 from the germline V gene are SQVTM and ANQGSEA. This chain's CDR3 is CSGGGMNTEASS.

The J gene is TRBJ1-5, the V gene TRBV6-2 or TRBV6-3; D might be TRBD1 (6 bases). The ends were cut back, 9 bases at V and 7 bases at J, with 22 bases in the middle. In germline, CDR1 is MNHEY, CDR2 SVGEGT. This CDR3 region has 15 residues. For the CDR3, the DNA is TGTGCCAGAAGTCCCGGGACAATGGCGGGACAGCCCCAGCATTTT. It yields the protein CARSPGTMAGQPQHF.

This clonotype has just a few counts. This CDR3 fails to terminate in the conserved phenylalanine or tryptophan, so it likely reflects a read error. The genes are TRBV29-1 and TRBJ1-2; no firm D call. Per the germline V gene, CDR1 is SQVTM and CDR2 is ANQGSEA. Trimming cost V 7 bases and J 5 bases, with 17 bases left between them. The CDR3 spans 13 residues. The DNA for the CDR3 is TGCAGCGCAGGACCGGGAAATAATTATGGCTACACCATC. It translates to CSAGPGNNYGYTI.

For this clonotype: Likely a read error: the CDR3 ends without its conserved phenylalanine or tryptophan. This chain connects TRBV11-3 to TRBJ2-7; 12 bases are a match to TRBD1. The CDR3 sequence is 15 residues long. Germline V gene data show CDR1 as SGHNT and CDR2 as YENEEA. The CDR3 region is CASSPGTGGNYGQYS. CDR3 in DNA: TGTGCCAGCAGCCCTGGGACAGGGGGCAACTACGGGCAGTACTCC.

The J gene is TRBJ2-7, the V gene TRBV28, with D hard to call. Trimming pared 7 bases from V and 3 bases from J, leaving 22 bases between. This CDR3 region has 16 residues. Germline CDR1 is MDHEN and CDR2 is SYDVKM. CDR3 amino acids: CASTYSHPGSCYEQYF. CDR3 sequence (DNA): TGTGCCAGCACCTATTCCCACCCCGGGTCATGCTACGAGCAGTACTTC.

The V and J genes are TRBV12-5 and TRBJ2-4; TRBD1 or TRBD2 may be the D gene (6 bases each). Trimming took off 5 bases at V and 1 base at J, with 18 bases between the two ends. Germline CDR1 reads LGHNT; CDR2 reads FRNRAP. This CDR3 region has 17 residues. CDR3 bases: TGTGCTAGTGGTATGATACTGGGGGGCTCGGCCAAAAACATTCAGTACTTC. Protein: CASGMILGGSAKNIQYF.

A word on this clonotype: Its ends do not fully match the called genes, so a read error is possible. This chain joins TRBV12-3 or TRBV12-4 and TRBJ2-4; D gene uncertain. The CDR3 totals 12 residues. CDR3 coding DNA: TGTGCCGGCAGTGTCAGTAGAAACATTCAGTACTTC. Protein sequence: CAGSVSRNIQYF.

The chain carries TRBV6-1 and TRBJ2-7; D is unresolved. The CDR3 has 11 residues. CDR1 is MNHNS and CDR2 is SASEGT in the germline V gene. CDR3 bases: TGTGTCAACAGTGAATCTCGCGAGCAGTACTTC. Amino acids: CVNSESREQYF.

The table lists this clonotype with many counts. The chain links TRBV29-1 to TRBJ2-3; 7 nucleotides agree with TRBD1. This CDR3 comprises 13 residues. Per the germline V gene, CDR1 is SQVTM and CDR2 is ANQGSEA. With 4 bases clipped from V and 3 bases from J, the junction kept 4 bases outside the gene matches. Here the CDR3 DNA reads TGCAGCGTTGGAGGGGGCGTGACAGATACGCAGTATTTT. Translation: CSVGGGVTDTQYF.

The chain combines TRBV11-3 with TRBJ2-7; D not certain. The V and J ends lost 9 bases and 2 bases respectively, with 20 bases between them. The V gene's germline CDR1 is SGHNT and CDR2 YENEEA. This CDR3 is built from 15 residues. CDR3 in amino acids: CASGLQVTSTYEQYF. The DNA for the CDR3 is TGTGCCAGTGGCTTGCAGGTTACATCTACCTACGAGCAGTACTTC.

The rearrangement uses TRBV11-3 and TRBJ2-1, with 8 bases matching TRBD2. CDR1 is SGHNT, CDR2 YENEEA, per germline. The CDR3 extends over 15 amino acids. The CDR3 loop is CESSPQGSGNNEQFF. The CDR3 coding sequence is TGTGAAAGCAGCCCTCAGGGTAGCGGGAACAATGAGCAGTTCTTC.

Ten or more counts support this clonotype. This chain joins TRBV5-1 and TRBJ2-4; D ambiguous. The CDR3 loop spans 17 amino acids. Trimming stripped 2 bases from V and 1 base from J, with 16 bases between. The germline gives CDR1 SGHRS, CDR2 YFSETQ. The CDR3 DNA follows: TGCGCCAGCAGCTTATCTACAAGTGATGCGGCCAAAAACATTCAGTACTTC. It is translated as CASSLSTSDAAKNIQYF.

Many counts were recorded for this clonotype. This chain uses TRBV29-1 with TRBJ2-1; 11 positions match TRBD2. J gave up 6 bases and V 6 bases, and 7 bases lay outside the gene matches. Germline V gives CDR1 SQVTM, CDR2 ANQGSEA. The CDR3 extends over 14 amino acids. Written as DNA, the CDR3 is TGCAGCGTAACCGGGACTAGCGGAGCCAATGAGCAGTTCTTC. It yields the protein CSVTGTSGANEQFF.

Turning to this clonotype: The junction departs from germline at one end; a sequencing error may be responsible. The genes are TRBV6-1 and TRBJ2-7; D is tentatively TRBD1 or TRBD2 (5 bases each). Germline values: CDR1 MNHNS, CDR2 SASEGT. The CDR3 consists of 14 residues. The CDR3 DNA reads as TGTGCCGGCAGTGAAGATTTCGAGGGGTACGAACAGTACTTC. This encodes CAGSEDFEGYEQYF.